Here is one T cell receptor (beta chain) with its context. The CDR3 has 14 residues. V shed 2 bases, J shed 4 bases, and the junction held 5 bases outside the gene matches. CDR1 is MNHEY and CDR2 is SMNVEV in the germline V gene (reference sequence). Seattle patients were enrolled during active infection and followed longitudinally. The data originate from a study of blood T cell repertoires in COVID-19. About the study: Italy, Spain and the United States were the sources of the convalescent and acute COVID-19 samples.

Under the authors' procedure: Scientists estimated how many nucleated cells there were by amplifying reference gene primers. The data were produced by immunoSEQ multiplex PCR, yet TCRdb's version contains in-frame clones alone and is incomplete. V, J and clone size are those of that table, while D and trimming were read from the DNA. The sample yields just over 350,000 clones, about 86% seen once. The sequencing sample was made of peripheral blood. The rearrangement uses TRBV27 and TRBJ2-7, with TRBD2 matching over 7 bases. The source of this sequence is a woman aged 55-69 years with COVID-19, enrolled during active disease. CDR3 coding DNA: TGTGCCAGCAGTTTAGGGGGGGACGTTTACGAGCAGTACTTC. It encodes CASSLGGDVYEQYF.